A selection of T cell receptor beta chains follows, all from one sample in a study of control samples from healthy donors and cancer patients. Clones were read by immunoSEQ multiplex PCR, and TCRdb kept only the in-frame ones, dropping some. The repertoire has 85,000 to 100,000 clones, over 90% of them found once; the top ten carry about 7.3%. Sequenced input: blood. Every receptor here comes from a man between 18 and 35 years old in good health. Both conserved end residues are part of each CDR3. Fields, in order: CDR3 length, V gene, CDR3 protein.

14	TRBV7-9	CASSARTSAETQYF
17	TRBV6-1	CASSGPLRGESYNEQFF
12	TRBV5-1	CASSSLEETQYF
13	TRBV30	CAWSVGGQGEQYF
16	TRBV11-2	CASSLTIPGLADTQYF
14	TRBV13	CASSLGGGTDTQYF
15	TRBV2	CASSEASWPYEEQYF
16	TRBV5-5	CASSPKPAGRLGELFF
14	TRBV14	CASSQWTGAGELFF
13	TRBV12-3/TRBV12-4	CAAGRGDDDEQFF
15	TRBV30	CAWSGYLEAQETQYF
17	TRBV28	CASSPDADSYSNQPQHF
14	TRBV7-9	CASSLQGLRAEAFF
16	TRBV6-5	CASSYSQPTGNQPQHF
14	TRBV5-8	CASSSWGSYNEQFF